A single sample gave rise to the 4 T cell receptor beta chains below, sequenced in a study of T cell responses to AZD1222 COVID-19 vaccine. Measured with immunoSEQ multiplex PCR; TCRdb has only the in-frame clones, and not every one. The table has about 94,000 clones, around nine tenths seen once. Sample: peripheral blood, taken 28 days after the second AZD1222 dose. The receptors shown here come from an adult who received the AZD1222 COVID-19 vaccine.

The rearrangement joins TRBV4-3 to TRBJ2-7; D is undetermined. CDR1 and CDR2 (germline): LGHNA, YSLEER. CDR3 length: 15 amino acids. Trimming shortened V by 5 bases and J by 5 bases, and 19 bases separated the two germline ends. CDR3 in amino acids: CASSVHKLLVNEQYF. The CDR3 DNA follows: TGCGCCAGCAGCGTACACAAGCTTTTAGTAAACGAGCAGTACTTC.

Concerning this clone itself: Other DNA sequences in this sample translate to the same CDR3. The genes are TRBV28 and TRBJ1-1; no firm D call. This CDR3 contains 12 residues. Trimming cost V 3 bases and J 0 bases, with 2 bases left between them. CDR1 and CDR2 from the germline V gene are MDHEN and SYDVKM. The chain's CDR3 is CASSLMNTEAFF. The CDR3 DNA reads as TGTGCCAGCAGTTTGATGAACACTGAAGCTTTCTTT.

The chain has TRBV18 and TRBJ1-3; D is ambiguous. The CDR3 spans 13 residues. From germline, CDR1 is KGHSH and CDR2 LQKENI. Trimming removed 6 bases from V and 2 bases from J, with 8 bases in between. The CDR3 sequence: CASSLPAGNTIYF. The CDR3 region has the DNA TGTGCCAGCTCCCTTCCGGCTGGAAACACCATATATTTT.

The rearrangement uses TRBV19 and TRBJ1-2; unclear D gene. CDR1 LNHDA and CDR2 SQIVND come from the germline V gene (reference sequence). Trimming took 2 bases from V and 5 from J, leaving 15 bases between them. The CDR3 sequence is 15 residues long. The CDR3, as DNA: TGTGCCAGTAGTATAAACCGTTCGGGTTTTTATGGCTACACCTTC. It codes for CASSINRSGFYGYTF.